This T cell receptor (beta chain) was retrieved from a study of cytotoxic CD8 clonotypes in ibrutinib-treated CLL. V lost 2 bases, J lost 5 bases, and 7 bases stayed unmatched. CDR3 length: 16 residues. The germline gives CDR1 KGHSH, CDR2 LQKENI. The protocol was immunoSEQ multiplex PCR, while the TCRdb copy is restricted to in-frame clones and leaves out a portion. The sample lists roughly 150,000 clones; roughly four fifths were seen once. The material was PBMCs, obtained after 24 months of ibrutinib treatment. The gene calls are TRBV18 and TRBJ1-2, with 11 bases matching TRBD1. The sequence was obtained from a human donor with chronic lymphocytic leukemia. The CDR3 region is CASSPGTGGLKYGYTF. CDR3 DNA: TGTGCCAGCTCACCAGGGACAGGGGGTTTGAAATATGGCTACACCTTC.